The sequence of this T cell receptor (beta chain) was determined in a study of blood T cells in healthy people across ages. Through a sample-barcoded 5' primer and a J-beta primer mix, a second PCR was run for 7 to 11 cycles. TCRdb used MiXCR to reprocess the 5' RACE reads, holding one entry per CDR3 protein. The sample holds 790,000 or so distinct CDR3 sequences, 46% seen once. The material sequenced was blood. The clonotype was recovered from a man older than 75 in good health.

The CDR3 bases are TGTGCCAGTAGTATTTATCCTAGCCGGGAACTAGCCTACGAGCAGTACTTC. This translates into CASSIYPSRELAYEQYF. The chain combines TRBV19 with TRBJ2-7, with D perhaps TRBD2 (5 bases). CDR3 length: 17 amino acids. From germline, CDR1 is LNHDA and CDR2 SQIVND (reference sequence). The germline V and J ends were trimmed by 3 bases and 2 bases, with 20 bases remaining between them.